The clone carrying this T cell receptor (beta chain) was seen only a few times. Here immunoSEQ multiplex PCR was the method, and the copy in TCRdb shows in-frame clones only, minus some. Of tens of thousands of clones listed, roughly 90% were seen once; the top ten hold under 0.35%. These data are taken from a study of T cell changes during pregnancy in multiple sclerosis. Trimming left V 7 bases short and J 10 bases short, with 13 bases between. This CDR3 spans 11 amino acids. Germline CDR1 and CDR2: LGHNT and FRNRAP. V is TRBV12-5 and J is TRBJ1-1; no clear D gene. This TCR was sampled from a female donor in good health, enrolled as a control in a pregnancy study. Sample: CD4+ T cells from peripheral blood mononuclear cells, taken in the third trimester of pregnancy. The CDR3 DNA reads TGTGCTAGTGTGGGAGGCCGTACAGCTTTCTTT. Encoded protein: CASVGGRTAFF.